This T cell receptor (beta chain) stems from a study of T-cell memory formation after mild COVID-19. Study at large: Among the donors, TCR clusters were largely specific to each donor. Whole-study results and caveats: The main location of contracting CD4+ clones was CM and EM, and that of contracting CD8+ clones was EMRA. Later expanders leaned toward CD4+, whereas clones contracting from day 15 to 85 were balanced CD4/CD8. Memory sampled before infection contained some responding clones, suggesting cross-reactive memory joined.

There are a few counts of this clonotype. Its specificity is unknown. CDR1 and CDR2 from the germline V gene are LGHNA and YNFKEQ. Trimming stripped 1 base from V and 3 bases from J, with 6 bases between. The CDR3 length is 13 residues. TCRdb analysed the 5' RACE reads with MiXCR anew, one entry per CDR3 protein. The sample lists a few hundred thousand distinct CDR3 sequences, 13% to 15% occurring once. The sequence was collected from a man aged 18-30 years who had mild COVID-19 (a few samples of this study predate the infection). Cell type and time point are not known. The sequenced sample consisted of PBMCs or a T cell subset sorted from them (not recorded which). V and J are TRBV4-2 and TRBJ2-5, with no clear D. DNA for the CDR3: TGTGCCAGCAGCCAAGTAAGCGAAGAGACCCAGTACTTC. It translates to CASSQVSEETQYF.